This T cell receptor beta chain was sequenced in a study of graft-versus-host responses after intestinal transplantation. The overall study: Multivisceral, liver-intestinal, or isolated intestinal transplants were given to recipients.

As regards this clone: Its antigen remains unknown.

Overall study findings and caveats: The recipient marrow held GvH clones, and some of them showed up first in ileum or blood. Subjects displaying graft-donor T cell macrochimerism possessed elevated graft-versus-host to host-versus-graft clonal ratios inside allografts.

The CDR3 is made up of 17 amino acids. Trimming took off 4 bases at V and 1 base at J, with 18 bases between the two ends. In germline, CDR1 is SGHKS, CDR2 YYEKEE (reference sequence). Using immunoSEQ multiplex PCR, the repertoire was profiled, and TCRdb retains in-frame clones only, with some absent. The table includes around 100,000 clones, roughly 93% detected once. The material was unstimulated CD8+ T cells sorted from spleen or lymph node cells, obtained before transplant. V gene TRBV5-5 combines with J gene TRBJ2-1, with D perhaps TRBD2 (5 bases). This TCR came from a human donor who was the organ donor for an intestinal transplant. The CDR3 DNA reads TGTGCCAGCAGCCGGCACCCAAGCGGCGGATCCTACAATGAGCAGTTCTTC. Translation gives CASSRHPSGGSYNEQFF.